This T cell receptor (beta chain) was observed in a study of T cell responses to AZD1222 COVID-19 vaccine. General study results and limits: Among AZD1222 vaccinees, only 5 or 6 were seropositive at baseline.

Germline CDR1 reads MRHNA; CDR2 reads SNTAGT. J was trimmed by 1 base and V by 4 bases; bases with no gene match: 9. This CDR3 region has 17 residues. Produced via immunoSEQ multiplex PCR; TCRdb's table is partial and in-frame only. Of fewer than 150,000 clones listed, 88% are singletons. For this clone: Its target is not known.

The chain uses TRBV6-4 and TRBJ2-2, with TRBD2 matching over 7 bases. This receptor was taken from an adult in good health. Sequenced here: peripheral blood, sampled on day 0 of AZD1222 vaccination. CDR3 nucleotide sequence: TGTGCCAGCAGTGGGACTGGCGGGAGTCGGAACACCGGGGAGCTGTTTTTT. Protein: CASSGTGGSRNTGELFF.